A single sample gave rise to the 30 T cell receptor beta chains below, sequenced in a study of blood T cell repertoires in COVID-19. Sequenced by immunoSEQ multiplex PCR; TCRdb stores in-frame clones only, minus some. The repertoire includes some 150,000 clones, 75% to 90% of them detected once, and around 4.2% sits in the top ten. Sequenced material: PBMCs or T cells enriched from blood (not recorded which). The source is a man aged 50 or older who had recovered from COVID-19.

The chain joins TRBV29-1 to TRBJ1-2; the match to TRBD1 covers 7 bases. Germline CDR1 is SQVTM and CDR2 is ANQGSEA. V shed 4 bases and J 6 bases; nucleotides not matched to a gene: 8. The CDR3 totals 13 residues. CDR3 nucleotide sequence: TGCAGCGTTGGCGACAGGGTAACGCATGGCTACACCTTC. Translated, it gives CSVGDRVTHGYTF.

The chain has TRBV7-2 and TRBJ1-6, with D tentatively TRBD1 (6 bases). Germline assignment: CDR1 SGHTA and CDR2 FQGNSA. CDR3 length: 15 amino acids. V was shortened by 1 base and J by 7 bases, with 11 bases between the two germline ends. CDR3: CASSLGSRGNSPLHF. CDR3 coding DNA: TGTGCCAGCAGCTTAGGGTCAAGGGGGAATTCACCCCTCCACTTT.

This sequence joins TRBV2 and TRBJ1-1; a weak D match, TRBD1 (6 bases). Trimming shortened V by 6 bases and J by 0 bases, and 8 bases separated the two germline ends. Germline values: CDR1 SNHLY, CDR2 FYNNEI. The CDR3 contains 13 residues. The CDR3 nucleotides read TGTGCCAGCAGCGGGACACTGAACACTGAAGCTTTCTTT. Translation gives CASSGTLNTEAFF.

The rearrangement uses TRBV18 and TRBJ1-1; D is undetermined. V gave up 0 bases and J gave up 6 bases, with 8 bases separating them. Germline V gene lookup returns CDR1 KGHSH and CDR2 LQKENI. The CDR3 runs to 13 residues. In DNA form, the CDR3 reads TGTGCCAGCTCACCACCGGTTAGAGCTGAAGCTTTCTTT. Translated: CASSPPVRAEAFF.

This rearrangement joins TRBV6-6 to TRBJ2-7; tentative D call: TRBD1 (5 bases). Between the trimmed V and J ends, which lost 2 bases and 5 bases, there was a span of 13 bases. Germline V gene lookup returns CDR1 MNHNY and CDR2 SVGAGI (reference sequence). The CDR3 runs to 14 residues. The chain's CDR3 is CASSYQGRDNEQYF. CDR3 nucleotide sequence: TGTGCCAGCAGTTACCAGGGCAGGGATAACGAGCAGTACTTC.

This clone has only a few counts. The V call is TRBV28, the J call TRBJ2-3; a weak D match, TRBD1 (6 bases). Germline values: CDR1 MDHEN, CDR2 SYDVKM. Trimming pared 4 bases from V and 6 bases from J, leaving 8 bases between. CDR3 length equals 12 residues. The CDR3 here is CASSSGVDTQYF. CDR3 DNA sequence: TGTGCCAGCAGTTCAGGGGTGGATACGCAGTATTTT.

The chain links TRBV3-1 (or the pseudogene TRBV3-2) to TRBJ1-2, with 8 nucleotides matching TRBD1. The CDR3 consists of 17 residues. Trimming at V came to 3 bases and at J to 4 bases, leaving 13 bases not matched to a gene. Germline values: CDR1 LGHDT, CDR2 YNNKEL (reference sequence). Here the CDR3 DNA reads TGTGCCAGCAGCCACCACACCCGACAGGGGAGAGGCTATGGCTACACCTTC. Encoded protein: CASSHHTRQGRGYGYTF.

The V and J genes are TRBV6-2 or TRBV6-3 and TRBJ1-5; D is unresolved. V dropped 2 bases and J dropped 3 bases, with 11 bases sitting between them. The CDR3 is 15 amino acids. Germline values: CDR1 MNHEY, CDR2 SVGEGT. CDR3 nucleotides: TGTGCCAGCAGTTACCCGGGTCAGAACAATCAGCCCCAGCATTTT. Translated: CASSYPGQNNQPQHF.

The DNA of the CDR3 is TGTGCCAGCAGCATTCTACAGGGAGAAGCTTTCTTT. Translation gives CASSILQGEAFF. This chain uses TRBV7-3 with TRBJ1-1, with D possibly matching TRBD1 (6 bases). Germline loops: CDR1 SGHTA, CDR2 FQGTGA. This CDR3 spans 12 amino acids. The V and J ends lost 5 bases and 8 bases respectively, with 12 bases between them.

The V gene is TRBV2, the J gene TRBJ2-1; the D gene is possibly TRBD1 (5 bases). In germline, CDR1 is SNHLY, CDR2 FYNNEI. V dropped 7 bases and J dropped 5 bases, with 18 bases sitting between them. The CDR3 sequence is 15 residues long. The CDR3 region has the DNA TGTGCCAGCATCTTCCTTCGGACACAAAACAATGAGCAGTTCTTC. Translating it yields CASIFLRTQNNEQFF.

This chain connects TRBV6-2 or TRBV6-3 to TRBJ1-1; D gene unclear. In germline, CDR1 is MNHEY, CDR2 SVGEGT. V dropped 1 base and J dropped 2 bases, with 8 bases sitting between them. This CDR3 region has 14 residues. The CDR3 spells CASSYWQTNTEAFF. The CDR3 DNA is TGTGCCAGCAGTTACTGGCAGACAAACACTGAAGCTTTCTTT.

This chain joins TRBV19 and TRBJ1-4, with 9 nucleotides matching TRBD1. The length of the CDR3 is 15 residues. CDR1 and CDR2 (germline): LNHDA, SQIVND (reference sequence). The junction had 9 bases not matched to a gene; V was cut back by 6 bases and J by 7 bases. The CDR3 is CASRSTGGLVEKLFF. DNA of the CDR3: TGTGCCAGTAGATCAACAGGGGGCCTGGTTGAAAAACTGTTTTTT.

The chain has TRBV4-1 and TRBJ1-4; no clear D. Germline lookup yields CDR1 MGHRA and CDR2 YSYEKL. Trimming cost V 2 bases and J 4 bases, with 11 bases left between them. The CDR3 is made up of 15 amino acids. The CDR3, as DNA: TGCGCCAGCAGCCAATTGGCGGGCGGTAATGAAAAACTGTTTTTT. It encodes CASSQLAGGNEKLFF.

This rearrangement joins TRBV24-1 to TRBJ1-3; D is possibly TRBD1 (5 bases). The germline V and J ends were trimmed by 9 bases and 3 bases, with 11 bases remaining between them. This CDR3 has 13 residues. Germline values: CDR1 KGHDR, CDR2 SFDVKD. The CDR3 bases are TGTGCCACCTCTTCAGGGTTTGGAAACACCATATATTTT. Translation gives CATSSGFGNTIYF.

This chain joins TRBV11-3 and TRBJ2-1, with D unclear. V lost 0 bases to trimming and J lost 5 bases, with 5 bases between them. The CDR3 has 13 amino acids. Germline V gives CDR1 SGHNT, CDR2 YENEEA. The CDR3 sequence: CASSLDPDNEQFF. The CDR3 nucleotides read TGTGCCAGCAGCTTAGACCCGGACAATGAGCAGTTCTTC.

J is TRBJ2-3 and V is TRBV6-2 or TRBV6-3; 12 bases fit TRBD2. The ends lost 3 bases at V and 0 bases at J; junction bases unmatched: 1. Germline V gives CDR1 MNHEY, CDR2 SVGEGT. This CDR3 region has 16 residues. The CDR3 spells CASSYGTSGSTDTQYF. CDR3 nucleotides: TGTGCCAGCAGTTATGGGACTAGCGGGAGCACAGATACGCAGTATTTT.

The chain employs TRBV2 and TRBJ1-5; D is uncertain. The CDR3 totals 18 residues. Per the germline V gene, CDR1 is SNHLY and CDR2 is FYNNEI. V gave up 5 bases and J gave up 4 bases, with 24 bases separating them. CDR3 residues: CASSPEILRGIENQPQHF. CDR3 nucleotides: TGTGCCAGCAGTCCCGAGATCCTCCGGGGTATTGAGAATCAGCCCCAGCATTTT.

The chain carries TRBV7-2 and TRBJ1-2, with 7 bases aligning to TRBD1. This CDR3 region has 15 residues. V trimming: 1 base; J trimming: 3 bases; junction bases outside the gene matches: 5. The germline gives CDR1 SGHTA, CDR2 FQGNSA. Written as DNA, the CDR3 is TGTGCCAGCAGCTTAGATTACAGGGGAGACTATGGCTACACCTTC. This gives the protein CASSLDYRGDYGYTF. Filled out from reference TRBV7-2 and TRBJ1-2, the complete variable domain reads GAGVSQSPSNKVTEKGKDVELRCDPISGHTALYWYRQSLGQGLEFLIYFQGNSAPDKSGLPSDRFSAERTGGSVSTLTIQRTQQEDSAVYLCASSLDYRGDYGYTFGSGTRLTVV.

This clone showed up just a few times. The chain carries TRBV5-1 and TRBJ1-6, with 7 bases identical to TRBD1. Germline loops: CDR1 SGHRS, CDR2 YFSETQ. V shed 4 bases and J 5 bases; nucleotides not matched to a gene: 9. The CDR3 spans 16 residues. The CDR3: CASSPLGDSDNSPLHF. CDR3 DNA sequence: TGCGCCAGCAGCCCCCTCGGGGACAGTGATAATTCACCCCTCCACTTT.

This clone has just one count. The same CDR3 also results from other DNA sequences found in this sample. The CDR3 region has the DNA TGTGCCAGCAGCGCGGGACAGGGAAATGAAAAACTGTTTTTT. It specifies CASSAGQGNEKLFF. The chain uses TRBV7-9 and TRBJ1-4, with 9 bases identical to TRBD1. The CDR3 has 14 residues. Germline CDR1 reads SEHNR; CDR2 reads FQNEAQ (reference sequence). The ends lost 5 bases at V and 5 bases at J; junction bases unmatched: 3.

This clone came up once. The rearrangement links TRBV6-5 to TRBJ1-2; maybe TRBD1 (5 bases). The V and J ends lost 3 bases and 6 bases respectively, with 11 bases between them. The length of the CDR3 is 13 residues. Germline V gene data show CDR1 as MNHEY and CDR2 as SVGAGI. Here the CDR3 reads CASSYQGRDGYTF. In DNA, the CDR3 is TGTGCCAGCAGTTATCAGGGTAGGGATGGCTACACCTTC.

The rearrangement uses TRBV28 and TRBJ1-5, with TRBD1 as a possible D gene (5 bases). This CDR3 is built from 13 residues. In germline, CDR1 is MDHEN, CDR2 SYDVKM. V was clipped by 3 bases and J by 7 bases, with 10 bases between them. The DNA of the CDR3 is TGTGCCAGCAGTTTTGGTAGGGGACAGCCCCAGCATTTT. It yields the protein CASSFGRGQPQHF.

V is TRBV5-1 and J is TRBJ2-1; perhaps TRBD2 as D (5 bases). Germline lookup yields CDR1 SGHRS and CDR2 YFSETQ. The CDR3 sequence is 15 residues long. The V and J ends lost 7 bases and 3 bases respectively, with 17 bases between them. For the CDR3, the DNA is TGCGCCAGCGCGATAGGACTGGCGGACTACAATGAGCAGTTCTTC. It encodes CASAIGLADYNEQFF.

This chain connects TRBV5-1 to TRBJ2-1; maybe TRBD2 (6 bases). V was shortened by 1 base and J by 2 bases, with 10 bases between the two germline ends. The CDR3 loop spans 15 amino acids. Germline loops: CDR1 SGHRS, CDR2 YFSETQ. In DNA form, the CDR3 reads TGCGCCAGCAGCTTGATGGGAGGTGCCTACAATGAGCAGTTCTTC. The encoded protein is CASSLMGGAYNEQFF.

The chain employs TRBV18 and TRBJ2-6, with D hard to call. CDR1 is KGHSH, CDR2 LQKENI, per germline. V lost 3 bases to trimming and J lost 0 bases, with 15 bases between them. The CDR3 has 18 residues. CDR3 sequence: CASSPSALTFSGANVLTF. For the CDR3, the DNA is TGTGCCAGCTCACCTTCTGCGCTAACCTTCTCTGGGGCCAACGTCCTGACTTTC.

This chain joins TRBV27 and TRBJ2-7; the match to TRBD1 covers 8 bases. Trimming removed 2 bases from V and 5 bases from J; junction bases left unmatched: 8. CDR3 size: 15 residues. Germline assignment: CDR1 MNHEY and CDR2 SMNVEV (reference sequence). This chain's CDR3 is CASSLRAGGWNEQYF. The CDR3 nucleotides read TGTGCCAGCAGTTTAAGGGCAGGGGGCTGGAACGAGCAGTACTTC.

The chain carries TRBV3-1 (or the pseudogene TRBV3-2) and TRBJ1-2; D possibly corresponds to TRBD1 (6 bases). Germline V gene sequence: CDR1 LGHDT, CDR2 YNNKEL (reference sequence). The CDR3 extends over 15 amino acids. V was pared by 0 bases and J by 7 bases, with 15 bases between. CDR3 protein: CASSQEAYRVSGYTF. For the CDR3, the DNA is TGTGCCAGCAGCCAAGAAGCTTACAGGGTTTCTGGCTACACCTTC.

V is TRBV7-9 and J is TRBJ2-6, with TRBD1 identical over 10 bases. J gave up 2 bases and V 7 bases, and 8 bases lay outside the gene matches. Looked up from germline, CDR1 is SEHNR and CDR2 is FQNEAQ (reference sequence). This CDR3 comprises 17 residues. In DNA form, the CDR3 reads TGTGCCAGCACCTCCGGGACAGGGGTACCTGGGGCCAACGTCCTGACTTTC. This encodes CASTSGTGVPGANVLTF.

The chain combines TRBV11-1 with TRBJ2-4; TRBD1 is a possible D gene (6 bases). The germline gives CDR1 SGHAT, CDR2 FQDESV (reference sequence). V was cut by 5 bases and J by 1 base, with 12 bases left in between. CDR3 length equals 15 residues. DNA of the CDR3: TGTGCCAGCAGCCACAGGGATAGGGCCAAAAACATTCAGTACTTC. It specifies CASSHRDRAKNIQYF.

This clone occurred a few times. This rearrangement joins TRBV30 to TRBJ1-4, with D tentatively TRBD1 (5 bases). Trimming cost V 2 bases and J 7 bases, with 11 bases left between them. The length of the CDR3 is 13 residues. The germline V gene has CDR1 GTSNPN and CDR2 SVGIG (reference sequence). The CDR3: CAWSWPGGEKLFF. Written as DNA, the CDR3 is TGTGCCTGGAGTTGGCCGGGGGGTGAAAAACTGTTTTTT.